This T cell receptor beta chain was captured by sequencing in a study of blood T cells in healthy people across ages. Study at large: About one barcoded beta molecule per two T cells came from capture by template switching.

For the second PCR, which ran for 7 to 11 cycles, a sample-barcoded 5' primer and a J-beta primer mix were used. TCRdb reprocessed the 5' RACE reads via MiXCR and lists one record per CDR3 protein. This repertoire shows about 780,000 distinct CDR3 sequences, under 30% found once; its top ten account for 2.5% to 3.5%. Per sample, a minimum of 6 million PBMCs were isolated. V lost 1 base and J lost 2, with 12 bases in between. Per germline, CDR1 DFQATT and CDR2 SNEGSKA (reference sequence). The CDR3 has 14 residues. The same specimen was also included in a second study, on T cells of mothers and their children. As that study records: It was related mother-child pairs that showed slightly higher overlap than unrelated pairs, without reaching significance.

The sample comprised blood. The clonotype comes from a boy aged 5-17 years in good health. J is TRBJ2-7 and V is TRBV20-1; TRBD1 or TRBD2 may be the D gene (5 bases each). The CDR3 loop reads CSARVVGVPYEQYF. CDR3 in DNA: TGCAGTGCTAGAGTGGTGGGGGTCCCCTACGAGCAGTACTTC.